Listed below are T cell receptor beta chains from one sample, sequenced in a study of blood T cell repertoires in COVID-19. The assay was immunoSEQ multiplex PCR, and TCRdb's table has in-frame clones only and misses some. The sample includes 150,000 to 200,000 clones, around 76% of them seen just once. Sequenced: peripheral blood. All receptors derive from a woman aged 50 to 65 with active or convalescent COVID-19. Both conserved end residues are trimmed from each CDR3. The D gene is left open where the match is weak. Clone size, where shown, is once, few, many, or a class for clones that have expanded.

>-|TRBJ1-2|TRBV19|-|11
ASGGSSYYGYT
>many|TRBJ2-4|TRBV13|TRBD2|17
ASSFRSSGRAFAKNIQY
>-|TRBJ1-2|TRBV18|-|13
ASSPLQGANYGYT
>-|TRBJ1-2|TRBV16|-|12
ASSLRDSNYGYT
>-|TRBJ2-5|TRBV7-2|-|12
ASSFGGPRETQY
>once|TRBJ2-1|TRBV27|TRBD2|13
ASSLSGLAANEQF
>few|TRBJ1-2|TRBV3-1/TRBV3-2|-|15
ASSQGWVRDRGYGYT
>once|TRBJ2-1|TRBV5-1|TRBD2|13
ASSAGTSGINEQF
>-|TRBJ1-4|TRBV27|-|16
ASRPDGGKFRVNEKLF
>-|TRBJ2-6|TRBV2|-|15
ASRGPGPTSGANVLT
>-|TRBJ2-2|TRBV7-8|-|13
ASRREPANTGELF
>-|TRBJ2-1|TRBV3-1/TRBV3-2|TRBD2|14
ASSQANLAGGNEQF
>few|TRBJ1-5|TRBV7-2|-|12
ASSFTFGNQPQH
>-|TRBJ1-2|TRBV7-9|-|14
ASSLAAGLSNYGYT
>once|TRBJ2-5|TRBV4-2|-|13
ASSREWGTQETQY
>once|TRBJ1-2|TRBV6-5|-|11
ASNLGARRGYT
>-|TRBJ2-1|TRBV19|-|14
ASSIGQGWSYNEQF
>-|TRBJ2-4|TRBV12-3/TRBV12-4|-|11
ASSFRGWNIQY
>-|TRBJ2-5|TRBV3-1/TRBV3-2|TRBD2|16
ASSQAGSGGAGSETQY
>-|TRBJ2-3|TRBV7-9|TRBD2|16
ASSLDPGLAGVTDTQY
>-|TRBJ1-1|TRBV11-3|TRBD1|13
ASSLAGQGASEAF
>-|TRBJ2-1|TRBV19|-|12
ASSIDLGSNEQF
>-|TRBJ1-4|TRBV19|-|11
ASTPWGGEKLF
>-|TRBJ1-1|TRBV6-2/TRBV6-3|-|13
ASSDWTVRYTEAF
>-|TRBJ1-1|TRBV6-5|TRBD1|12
ASSRRTGETEAF
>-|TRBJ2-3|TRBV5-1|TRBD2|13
ASSFRGGVTDTQY
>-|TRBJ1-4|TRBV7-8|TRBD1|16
ASRKPGQGARGSEKLF
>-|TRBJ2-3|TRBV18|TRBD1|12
ASSQGQGTDTQY
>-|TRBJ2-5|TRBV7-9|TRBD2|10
ASGAGQETQY
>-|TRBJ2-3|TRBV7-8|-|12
ASSPDGARPAQY
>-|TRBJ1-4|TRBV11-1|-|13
ASSFQGPQNGKLF
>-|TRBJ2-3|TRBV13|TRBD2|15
ASSPPPSGGRTDTQY
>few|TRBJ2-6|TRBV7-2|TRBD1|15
ASSLRQGFSGANVLT
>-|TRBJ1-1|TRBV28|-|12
ASTRGSRRTEAF
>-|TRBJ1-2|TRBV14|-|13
ASSQSWRGAAGYT
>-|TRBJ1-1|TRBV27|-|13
ASHSPGQRNTEAF
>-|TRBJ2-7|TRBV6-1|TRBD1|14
ASSESFGTGSYEQY
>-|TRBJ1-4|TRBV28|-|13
ASSPPRTSPEKLF
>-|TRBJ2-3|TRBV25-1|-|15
ASSEYIGEGGTDTQY
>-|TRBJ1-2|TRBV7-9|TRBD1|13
ASSPQGQGNYGYT
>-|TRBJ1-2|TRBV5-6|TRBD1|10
ASSLRTGGYT
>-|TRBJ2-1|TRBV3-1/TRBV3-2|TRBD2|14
ASSQHDGGRNNEQF